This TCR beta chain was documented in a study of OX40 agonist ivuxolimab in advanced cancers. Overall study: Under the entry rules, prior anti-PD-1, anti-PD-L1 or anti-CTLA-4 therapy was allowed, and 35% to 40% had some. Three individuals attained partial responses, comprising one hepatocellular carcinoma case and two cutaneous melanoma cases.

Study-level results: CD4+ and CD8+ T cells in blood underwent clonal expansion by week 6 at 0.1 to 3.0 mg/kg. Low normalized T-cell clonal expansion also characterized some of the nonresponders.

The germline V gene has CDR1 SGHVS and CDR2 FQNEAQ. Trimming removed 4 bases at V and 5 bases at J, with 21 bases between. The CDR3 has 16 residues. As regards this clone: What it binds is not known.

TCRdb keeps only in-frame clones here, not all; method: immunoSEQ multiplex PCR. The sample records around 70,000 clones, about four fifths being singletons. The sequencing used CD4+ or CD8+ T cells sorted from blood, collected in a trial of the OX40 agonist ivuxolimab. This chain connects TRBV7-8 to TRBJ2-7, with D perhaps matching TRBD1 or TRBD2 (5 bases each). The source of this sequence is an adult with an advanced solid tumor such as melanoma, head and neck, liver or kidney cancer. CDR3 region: CASSSYQGIASNEQYF. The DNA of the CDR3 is TGTGCCAGCAGCTCGTACCAGGGTATAGCGTCCAACGAGCAGTACTTC.